What follows is one T cell receptor (beta chain) and its context. The sample originates from a study of PD-1 blockade in classical Hodgkin lymphoma. Clones were sequenced by immunoSEQ multiplex PCR, and TCRdb holds only the in-frame ones, with some missing. Here the sample spans roughly 13,000 clones, 78% being singletons. Autologous stem cell transplantation was followed by relapse in every patient, and brentuximab vedotin exposure varied. The receptor's source is a human donor with classical Hodgkin lymphoma. The material sequenced was peripheral blood mononuclear cells (PBMCs), taken before the second cycle of nivolumab.

CDR3 sequence (DNA): TGTGCCAGCAGCCCACAGGGAACCGGGGAGCTGTTTTTT. It codes for CASSPQGTGELFF. The chain employs TRBV2 and TRBJ2-2; a weak D match, TRBD1 (6 bases). Germline CDR1 reads SNHLY; CDR2 reads FYNNEI. The CDR3 has 13 residues. V was shortened by 6 bases and J by 5 bases, with 10 bases between the two germline ends.